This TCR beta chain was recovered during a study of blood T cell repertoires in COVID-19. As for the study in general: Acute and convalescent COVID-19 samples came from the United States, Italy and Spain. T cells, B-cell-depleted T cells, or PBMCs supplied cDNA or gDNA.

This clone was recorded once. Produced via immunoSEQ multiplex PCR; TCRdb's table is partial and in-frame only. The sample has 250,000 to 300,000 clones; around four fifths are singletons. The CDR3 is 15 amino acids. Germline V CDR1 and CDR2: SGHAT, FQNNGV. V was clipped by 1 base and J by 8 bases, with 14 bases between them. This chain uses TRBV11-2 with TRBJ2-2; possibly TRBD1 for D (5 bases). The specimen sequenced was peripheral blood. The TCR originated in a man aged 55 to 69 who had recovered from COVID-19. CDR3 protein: CASSLVRQGPGELFF. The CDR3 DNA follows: TGTGCCAGCAGCTTAGTTCGGCAGGGCCCGGGGGAGCTGTTTTTT.